This TCR beta chain emerged from a study of T cell responses to AZD1222 COVID-19 vaccine. This clone was seen a few times. Here immunoSEQ multiplex PCR was the method, and the copy in TCRdb shows in-frame clones only, minus some. The sample holds 250,000 to 300,000 clones; about 94% are singletons and the top ten take 0.5% to 0.7%. The sequences come from peripheral blood, collected 28 days after the second AZD1222 dose. The TCR comes from an adult who received the AZD1222 COVID-19 vaccine.

In nucleotides, the CDR3 is TGCAGTGCTAGTGGACTGACCGGGAACACTGAAGCTTTCTTT. Residues: CSASGLTGNTEAFF. The chain employs TRBV20-1 and TRBJ1-1; D gene uncertain. CDR3 length equals 14 residues. V shed 3 bases and J shed 1 base, with 12 bases lying between them. The V gene's germline CDR1 is DFQATT and CDR2 SNEGSKA (reference sequence).